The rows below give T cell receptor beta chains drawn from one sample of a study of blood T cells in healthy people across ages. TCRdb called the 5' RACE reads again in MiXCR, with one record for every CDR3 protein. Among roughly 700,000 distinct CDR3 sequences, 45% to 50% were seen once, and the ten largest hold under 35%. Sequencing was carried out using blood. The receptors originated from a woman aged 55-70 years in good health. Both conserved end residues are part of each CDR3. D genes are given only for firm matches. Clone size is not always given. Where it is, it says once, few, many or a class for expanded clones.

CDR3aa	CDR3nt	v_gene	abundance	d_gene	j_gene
CASSYMWDSYNEQFF	TGTGCCAGCAGTTACATGTGGGACTCCTACAATGAGCAGTTCTTC	TRBV6-2/TRBV6-3	few	.	TRBJ2-1
CASSAAGTAQYTQYF	TGCGCCAGCAGCGCCGCCGGGACAGCACAATATACGCAGTATTTT	TRBV5-1	few	TRBD1	TRBJ2-3
CSANRARSFNEQYF	TGCAGTGCTAACCGCGCGAGGTCCTTTAATGAGCAGTACTTC	TRBV20-1	.	.	TRBJ2-5
CSARESGGAGDTQYF	TGCAGTGCTAGAGAGTCAGGGGGAGCGGGAGATACGCAGTATTTT	TRBV20-1	.	.	TRBJ2-3
CASSLGGLTARGYTF	TGTGCCAGCAGCTTGGGGGGACTGACCGCTCGTGGCTACACCTTC	TRBV5-6	few	.	TRBJ1-2
CATSSDRGLTDTQYF	TGTGCCACCAGCTCCGACAGGGGACTCACAGATACGCAGTATTTT	TRBV5-6	.	TRBD1	TRBJ2-3
CASRSGKRSYNSPLHF	TGTGCCAGCAGATCAGGGAAGAGGTCCTATAATTCACCCCTCCACTTT	TRBV6-5	few	.	TRBJ1-6
CASSLVQGGPVSTGSSSYDQYF	TGCGCCAGCAGCTTGGTGCAGGGGGGGCCAGTGTCGACCGGGAGCAGCTCCTACGATCAGTACTTC	TRBV5-1	.	.	TRBJ2-7
CASSRRTGSYEQYF	TGCGCCAGCAGCCGAAGGACAGGCTCCTACGAGCAGTACTTC	TRBV4-3	many	TRBD1	TRBJ2-7
CASGLAGEYNVQFF	TGCGCCAGCGGCCTAGCGGGAGAATACAATGTGCAGTTCTTC	TRBV5-1	once	TRBD2	TRBJ2-1
CASSDGALAKNIQYF	TGCGCCAGCAGCGACGGAGCACTAGCCAAAAACATTCAGTACTTC	TRBV4-1	.	.	TRBJ2-4
CASSQARDRNNSPLHF	TGCGCCAGCAGCCAAGCCCGGGACAGGAATAATTCACCCCTCCACTTT	TRBV4-1	.	TRBD1	TRBJ1-6
CASSEGEKGNQPQHF	TGTGCCAGCAGTGAAGGAGAGAAGGGCAATCAGCCCCAGCATTTT	TRBV2	few	.	TRBJ1-5
CSARDDRAGRQETQYF	TGCAGTGCTAGAGACGACAGGGCGGGGAGGCAAGAGACCCAGTACTTC	TRBV20-1	.	.	TRBJ2-5
CATSRDLDPYNEQYF	TGTGCCACCAGCAGAGATCTGGACCCATACAATGAGCAGTACTTC	TRBV15	.	.	TRBJ2-7
CASSFRGSQETQYF	TGTGCCAGCAGTTTCAGGGGCTCTCAAGAGACCCAGTACTTC	TRBV27	.	.	TRBJ2-5
CASSQGRVSDTIYF	TGTGCCAGCAGCCAAGGTCGGGTTTCGGACACCATATATTTT	TRBV4-2	.	.	TRBJ1-3
CASSFEGSWETQYF	TGTGCCAGCAGCTTTGAGGGTTCATGGGAGACCCAGTACTTC	TRBV5-6	many	.	TRBJ2-5
CSATPSGLYQETQYF	TGCAGTGCTACCCCTAGCGGTTTGTACCAAGAGACCCAGTACTTC	TRBV20-1	few	TRBD2	TRBJ2-5
CASSLSSMVYGYTF	TGTGCCAGCAGCTTAAGCTCAATGGTCTATGGCTACACCTTC	TRBV7-2	.	.	TRBJ1-2
CAISESSVRGSPLHF	TGTGCCATCAGTGAGTCGAGTGTTCGAGGTTCACCCCTCCACTTT	TRBV10-3	.	.	TRBJ1-6
CASSLLAVSYEQYF	TGTGCCAGCAGTTTACTAGCGGTTTCCTACGAGCAGTACTTC	TRBV28	.	TRBD2	TRBJ2-7
CASTYSNQPQHF	TGTGCCAGCACGTATAGCAATCAGCCCCAGCATTTT	TRBV28	.	.	TRBJ1-5
CASTLSGLAGYNEQFF	TGTGCCAGCACCCTATCGGGACTAGCGGGCTACAATGAGCAGTTCTTC	TRBV6-2/TRBV6-3	.	TRBD2	TRBJ2-1
CASSLTAGNSGANVLTF	TGTGCCAGCAGCTTAACAGCGGGGAACTCTGGGGCCAACGTCCTGACTTTC	TRBV7-3	.	TRBD2	TRBJ2-6
CASFHMDRGQYEQYF	TGTGCCAGCTTCCATATGGACAGGGGGCAGTACGAGCAGTACTTC	TRBV6-2/TRBV6-3	few	TRBD1	TRBJ2-7
CASSQGITTSGTDTQYF	TGCGCCAGCAGCCAAGGGATCACGACTAGCGGGACTGATACGCAGTATTTT	TRBV4-3	few	TRBD2	TRBJ2-3
CASSQREVGPGELFF	TGTGCCAGCAGCCAAAGGGAGGTCGGGCCCGGGGAGCTGTTTTTT	TRBV3-1	.	.	TRBJ2-2
CASNREMTGSVYEQYF	TGTGCCAGCAACCGAGAAATGACAGGGAGTGTGTACGAGCAGTACTTC	TRBV4-2	.	TRBD1	TRBJ2-7
CASSVGTGGAGGYGYTF	TGTGCCAGCAGCGTCGGGACAGGGGGCGCCGGGGGCTATGGCTACACCTTC	TRBV7-9	.	TRBD1	TRBJ1-2
CSVVFARDRGRPSTDTQYF	TGCAGCGTTGTGTTCGCCCGGGACAGGGGGCGACCTTCCACAGATACGCAGTATTTT	TRBV29-1	few	TRBD1	TRBJ2-3
CASSKTATGGGLLSDSNQPQHF	TGTGCCAGCAGCAAAACCGCGACAGGGGGCGGGTTATTATCCGATAGCAATCAGCCCCAGCATTTT	TRBV21-1	.	.	TRBJ1-5
CASSQDLGDGNTEAFF	TGCGCCAGCAGCCAAGATCTAGGGGATGGGAACACTGAAGCTTTCTTT	TRBV4-3	.	.	TRBJ1-1
CASSLEMGEQYF	TGTGCCAGCAGCTTAGAGATGGGGGAGCAGTACTTC	TRBV7-9	few	.	TRBJ2-7
CASSYPYYNEQFF	TGTGCCAGCAGTTACCCTTACTACAATGAGCAGTTCTTC	TRBV6-2/TRBV6-3	.	.	TRBJ2-1
CASSSTGKSANEKLFF	TGTGCCAGCAGCTCGACAGGGAAGTCGGCTAATGAAAAACTGTTTTTT	TRBV9	few	TRBD1	TRBJ1-4
CASSLAVFDTQYF	TGTGCCAGCAGCTTGGCTGTTTTTGATACGCAGTATTTT	TRBV5-5	.	.	TRBJ2-3
CASSATSGDYEQYF	TGTGCCAGCAGTGCGACTAGCGGGGACTACGAGCAGTACTTC	TRBV11-2	.	TRBD2	TRBJ2-7
CSAIRGNSNQPQHF	TGCAGTGCCATTAGGGGGAATAGCAATCAGCCCCAGCATTTT	TRBV20-1	.	.	TRBJ1-5
CASSYERTGYEQYF	TGTGCCAGCAGCTACGAAAGGACGGGATACGAGCAGTACTTC	TRBV7-2	.	.	TRBJ2-7
CASSTAGLAGVNEQFF	TGTGCCAGCAGCACCGCGGGACTAGCGGGAGTCAATGAGCAGTTCTTC	TRBV27	few	TRBD2	TRBJ2-1
CASARGNQPQHF	TGTGCTTCAGCCAGAGGGAATCAGCCCCAGCATTTT	TRBV10-3	.	.	TRBJ1-5
CGVEWRDSYEQYF	TGCGGCGTTGAATGGCGGGACTCCTACGAGCAGTACTTC	TRBV29-1	.	.	TRBJ2-7
CAISESVQGGGQPQHF	TGTGCCATCAGTGAGTCGGTTCAGGGGGGTGGTCAGCCCCAGCATTTT	TRBV10-3	.	TRBD1	TRBJ1-5
CSVRGGGAIEQYF	TGCAGTGTTCGTGGCGGGGGGGCCATCGAGCAGTACTTC	TRBV20-1	.	TRBD2	TRBJ2-7
CASSSGLAAFDEQFF	TGTGCTAGCAGCTCGGGACTAGCAGCCTTCGATGAGCAGTTCTTC	TRBV7-7	many	TRBD2	TRBJ2-1
CSVWRESHNEQFF	TGCAGCGTTTGGCGGGAGAGCCACAATGAGCAGTTCTTC	TRBV29-1	many	TRBD2	TRBJ2-1